One and the same sample provided the 19 T cell receptor beta chains below, sequenced in a study of blood T cell repertoires in COVID-19. Clones were sequenced by immunoSEQ multiplex PCR, and TCRdb holds only the in-frame ones, with some missing. The sample lists around 150,000 clones; around 80% were seen once. The material sequenced was peripheral blood. Receptor source: a man aged 60 to 69 who had recovered from COVID-19.

This clone was seen more than once but under ten times. The chain has TRBV6-2 or TRBV6-3 and TRBJ1-3, with no clear D. The CDR3 spans 19 residues. The germline gives CDR1 MNHEY, CDR2 SVGEGT. V shed 4 bases and J shed 0 bases, with 22 bases lying between them. The CDR3, as DNA: TGTGCCAGCAGTTCTCCGCGTCAGGTCTTGGCTTACTCTGGAAACACCATATATTTT. This gives the protein CASSSPRQVLAYSGNTIYF.

This chain links TRBV30 with TRBJ1-5, with TRBD1 as a possible D gene (6 bases). This CDR3 is built from 15 residues. The V gene lost 0 bases and the J gene lost 6 bases, with 15 bases spanning the gap. CDR1 and CDR2 from the germline V gene are GTSNPN and SVGIG (reference sequence). CDR3 coding DNA: TGTGCCTGGAGTGTGGGCACAGGGATAACTCAGCCCCAGCATTTT. Encoded protein: CAWSVGTGITQPQHF.

This clone came up a few times. The V and J genes are TRBV28 and TRBJ2-3; no definite D call. V gave up 7 bases and J gave up 4 bases, with 12 bases separating them. Germline CDR1 is MDHEN and CDR2 is SYDVKM. The CDR3 totals 13 residues. The CDR3 DNA sequence: TGTGCCAGCACCTCGGGTGGCTCAGATACGCAGTATTTT. It translates to CASTSGGSDTQYF.

The genes are TRBV9 and TRBJ1-2; TRBD1 agrees at 8 bases. This CDR3 spans 14 amino acids. From germline, CDR1 is SGDLS and CDR2 YYNGEE. V was pared by 1 base and J by 2 bases, with 1 base of the junction left unmatched. CDR3 bases: TGTGCCAGCAGCGTACAGGGGGCAAACTATGGCTACACCTTC. Amino acid sequence: CASSVQGANYGYTF.

This sequence joins TRBV30 and TRBJ2-6; D perhaps matches TRBD1 (5 bases). With 3 bases removed from V and 4 bases from J, the gap between germline ends came to 7 bases. The length of the CDR3 is 13 residues. Germline V gives CDR1 GTSNPN, CDR2 SVGIG (reference sequence). The CDR3 DNA is TGTGCCTGGAGCGCAGGGGGGGCCAACGTCCTGACTTTC. This codes for CAWSAGGANVLTF. The entire variable domain, with the rest obtained from reference TRBV30 and TRBJ2-6, is as follows: SQTIHQWPATLVQPVGSPLSLECTVEGTSNPNLYWYRQAAGRGLQLLFYSVGIGQISSEVPQNLSASRPQDRQFILSSKKLLLSDSGFYLCAWSAGGANVLTFGAGSRLTVL.

This clone was observed a few times. This chain joins TRBV6-2 or TRBV6-3 and TRBJ2-3; D possibly corresponds to TRBD2 (6 bases). The V gene lost 2 bases and the J gene lost 4 bases, with 13 bases spanning the gap. The CDR3 is 15 residues long. CDR1 and CDR2 from the germline V gene are MNHEY and SVGEGT. The DNA for the CDR3 is TGTGCCAGCAGTTACCCACCGCGGGGCTCAGATACGCAGTATTTT. Its protein product is CASSYPPRGSDTQYF.

The chain joins TRBV19 to TRBJ1-1; 9 positions agree with TRBD1. The V gene's germline CDR1 is LNHDA and CDR2 SQIVND (reference sequence). V lost 3 bases and J lost 4; bases outside the gene matches: 3. CDR3 size: 14 residues. The CDR3 loop is CASSIGTGSTEAFF. In nucleotides, the CDR3 is TGTGCCAGTAGTATCGGGACAGGGTCCACTGAAGCTTTCTTT.

The chain couples TRBV30 to TRBJ1-3, with TRBD1 as a possible D gene (6 bases). The CDR3 has 15 residues. CDR1 GTSNPN and CDR2 SVGIG come from the germline V gene (reference sequence). V was cut by 1 base and J by 0 bases, with 10 bases left in between. In DNA, the CDR3 is TGTGCCTGGAGTGAGGGGGGGTCCTCTGGAAACACCATATATTTT. Translating it yields CAWSEGGSSGNTIYF.

The table lists this clone with a few counts. The rearrangement links TRBV28 to TRBJ1-2; 9 positions match TRBD1. In germline, CDR1 is MDHEN, CDR2 SYDVKM. The CDR3 totals 15 residues. With V trimmed by 3 bases and J by 2 bases, 4 bases remained unmatched. For the CDR3, the DNA is TGTGCCAGCAGTTTCTCCGGGACAGGGAACTATGGCTACACCTTC. Protein sequence: CASSFSGTGNYGYTF.

The V call is TRBV11-3, the J call TRBJ2-1, with D hard to call. The germline V and J ends were trimmed by 1 base and 3 bases, with 7 bases remaining between them. From germline, CDR1 is SGHNT and CDR2 YENEEA. CDR3 length: 14 residues. CDR3 sequence: CASSLAHSYNEQFF. The DNA for the CDR3 is TGTGCCAGCAGCTTAGCCCACAGCTACAATGAGCAGTTCTTC.

This chain uses TRBV6-1 with TRBJ2-7; a weak D match, TRBD1 (6 bases). Trimming took off 0 bases at V and 3 bases at J, with 12 bases between the two ends. The germline gives CDR1 MNHNS, CDR2 SASEGT. The CDR3 has 15 residues. Written as DNA, the CDR3 is TGTGCCAGCAGTGAAGCAGGGCCAGGGGTCTACGAGCAGTACTTC. Its translation is CASSEAGPGVYEQYF.

A single count supports this clone. J is TRBJ2-2 and V is TRBV5-4; the D gene is possibly TRBD2 (5 bases). V dropped 0 bases and J dropped 4 bases, with 13 bases sitting between them. This CDR3 spans 16 amino acids. From germline, CDR1 is SGHNT and CDR2 YYREEE (reference sequence). The CDR3 region has the DNA TGTGCCAGCAGCTTGGTGGAAGCCCGGGGCACCGGGGAGCTGTTTTTT. Amino acids: CASSLVEARGTGELFF. Based on the CDR3 plus reference TRBV5-4 and TRBJ2-2, the full variable domain is ETGVTQSPTHLIKTRGQQVTLRCSSQSGHNTVSWYQQALGQGPQFIFQYYREEENGRGNFPPRFSGLQFPNYSSELNVNALELDDSALYLCASSLVEARGTGELFFGEGSRLTVL.

The chain is built from TRBV28 and TRBJ1-2, with a weak D call TRBD1 (5 bases). Germline V gene lookup returns CDR1 MDHEN and CDR2 SYDVKM. Between the trimmed V and J ends, which lost 2 bases and 7 bases, there was a span of 11 bases. This CDR3 contains 13 residues. CDR3 sequence: CASSLGGWGGYTF. The CDR3 nucleotides are TGTGCCAGCAGTTTAGGGGGGTGGGGTGGCTACACCTTC.

CDR3 bases: TGTGCCAGTAGTACTCTCGGGGGGACAGGGGTCAACGAGCAGTACTTC. Protein product: CASSTLGGTGVNEQYF. This chain links TRBV19 with TRBJ2-7, with 10 nucleotides matching TRBD1. Trimming removed 4 bases from V and 5 bases from J; junction bases left unmatched: 11. CDR1 is LNHDA, CDR2 SQIVND, per germline (reference sequence). CDR3 length: 16 amino acids. Supplemented by reference TRBV19 and TRBJ2-7, the full variable domain reads DGGITQSPKYLFRKEGQNVTLSCEQNLNHDAMYWYRQDPGQGLRLIYYSQIVNDFQKGDIAEGYSVSREKKESFPLTVTSAQKNPTAFYLCASSTLGGTGVNEQYFGPGTRLTVT.

This chain joins TRBV6-4 and TRBJ2-3; weak D call: TRBD2 (5 bases). The CDR3 length is 13 residues. Germline V gene sequence: CDR1 MRHNA, CDR2 SNTAGT. The germline V and J ends were trimmed by 5 bases and 6 bases, with 12 bases remaining between them. CDR3 in DNA: TGTGCCAGCAGTCTAGAAGCGGAGGATACGCAGTATTTT. It codes for CASSLEAEDTQYF.

The chain recombines TRBV4-1 with TRBJ2-6; D gene ambiguous. CDR1 MGHRA and CDR2 YSYEKL come from the germline V gene. V lost 4 bases and J 0 bases, leaving 4 bases between the germline ends. The CDR3 totals 14 residues. The CDR3 DNA reads as TGCGCCAGCAGCCGGAGCTCTGGGGCCAACGTCCTGACTTTC. Its protein product is CASSRSSGANVLTF.

The V and J genes are TRBV3-1 (or the pseudogene TRBV3-2) and TRBJ2-7, with TRBD1 matching over 10 bases. V lost 5 bases and J lost 3; bases outside the gene matches: 7. The CDR3 has 15 residues. Germline values: CDR1 LGHDT, CDR2 YNNKEL (reference sequence). This CDR3 is CASSSRQGARYEQYF. CDR3 bases: TGTGCCAGCAGCTCCCGACAGGGGGCACGCTACGAGCAGTACTTC.

The J gene is TRBJ1-1, the V gene TRBV19; tentative D call: TRBD1 (5 bases). The CDR3 contains 14 residues. The germline V and J ends were trimmed by 6 bases and 6 bases, with 17 bases remaining between them. The germline V gene encodes CDR1 LNHDA and CDR2 SQIVND (reference sequence). CDR3 amino acids: CASRRPEGGAEAFF. DNA for the CDR3: TGTGCCAGTAGGAGGCCCGAAGGAGGGGCTGAAGCTTTCTTT.

V and J are TRBV5-4 and TRBJ2-1, with D possibly being TRBD1 (5 bases). Germline V gene data show CDR1 as SGHNT and CDR2 as YYREEE (reference sequence). There are 13 residues in the CDR3. V was clipped by 3 bases and J by 10 bases, with 14 bases between them. The CDR3 loop reads CASSSYRSSEQFF. CDR3 DNA sequence: TGTGCCAGCAGCTCTTACAGGTCCAGCGAGCAGTTCTTC.